This T cell receptor (beta chain) was documented in a study of blood T cell repertoires in COVID-19 (dated by TCRdb to the early 2020s). In the study overall: Collaborator samples came from the United States, Italy and Spain and covered acute and convalescent phases of COVID-19. The dataset comprised deeply sampled blood TCRbeta repertoires from subjects exposed to, actively infected with, or recovered from COVID-19. The repertoires were released in a freely available public database intended as a resource for research on the immune response to SARS-CoV-2. Sample metadata almost always included a de-identified subject ID, COVID-19 status, age in years and sex. Where available, HLA class I and class II types were obtained from metadata supplied by the sample provider rather than from assay-based typing. The material from the prospective study consisted of cDNA or gDNA derived from T cells, B-cell-depleted T cells, or PBMCs. The samples were drawn from two sources: the first 160 participants of the ongoing ImmuneRACE study, and over 950 subjects contributed by 6 global collaborators.

For this clone: The clone's antigen remains unknown. The record has no base qualities; no much larger clone is one base away.

TCRbeta CDR3 regions were amplified from genomic DNA using the immunoSEQ Assay, a bias-controlled multiplex PCR. Per the original workflow: The number of nucleated cells in each sample was estimated from the amplification of reference gene primers within the assay. To quantify the absolute abundance of each unique TCRbeta CDR3 rearrangement, sequence reads were collapsed and filtered. For each sample, productive Simpson clonality was calculated as the square root of Simpson's diversity index over productive rearrangements. The source is immuneACCESS, and TCRdb retained only in-frame sequences with V and J called. Part of the clones is not carried over; for the studies checked, unresolved V genes explain less than half of this, and the remainder is unexplained. V, J and clone size derive from that table, while D and trimming were established from the DNA sequence. The sample data list about 270,000 clones, and approximately 83% of these were observed just once. The ten top clones hold roughly 9.6% of the sample.

Study-wide findings and limitations: Clinical and demographic metadata were provided uncurated, with the amount varying by source and participant.

Collaborating institutions collected whole blood in K2EDTA tubes following their own protocols. Collaborator samples were shipped for TCRbeta analysis as frozen whole blood, isolated PBMCs, or DNA extracted from either sample type. V gives up 1 base and J gives up 0 bases, and the segment between their germline ends measures 6 bases. The germline V gene encodes CDR1 MNHNY and CDR2 SVGAGI (reference sequence). The CDR3 holds 14 amino acids from the cysteine to the phenylalanine. Only the CDR3 portion is preserved as DNA: 42 bases, with reading frame beginning at the first base. The source material was peripheral blood. This TCR was sampled from a woman in her 70s with acute or convalescent COVID-19. The chain links TRBV6-6 with TRBJ1-2; confidence is insufficient to name the D gene. The CDR3 protein is CASSYWPTNYGYTF. The nucleotide sequence reads TGTGCCAGCAGTTACTGGCCGACTAACTATGGCTACACCTTC.